This T cell receptor beta chain was recovered during a study of blood T cell repertoires in COVID-19. Study as a whole: Acute-phase and convalescent COVID-19 samples originated in the United States, Italy and Spain.

The cohort comprised adults aged about 18 to 100 years residing in under 25 US areas. Cohort assignment relied on participant-reported clinical history. Sequenced by immunoSEQ multiplex PCR; TCRdb stores in-frame clones only, minus some. Among just over 300,000 clones listed, around 89% were seen once. Sequenced: PBMCs or T cells enriched from blood (not recorded which). This receptor was identified in a woman aged 18-29 years with acute COVID-19.

The CDR3 nucleotides are TGTGCCCTAGGGACAGGGTATGAGACCCAGTACTTC. Encoded protein: CALGTGYETQYF. The rearrangement links TRBV30 to TRBJ2-5; 9 nucleotides agree with TRBD1. CDR1 is GTSNPN and CDR2 is SVGIG in the germline V gene (reference sequence). This CDR3 spans 12 amino acids. After removal of 8 bases from V and 5 bases from J, the junction contained 6 bases not matched to a gene.